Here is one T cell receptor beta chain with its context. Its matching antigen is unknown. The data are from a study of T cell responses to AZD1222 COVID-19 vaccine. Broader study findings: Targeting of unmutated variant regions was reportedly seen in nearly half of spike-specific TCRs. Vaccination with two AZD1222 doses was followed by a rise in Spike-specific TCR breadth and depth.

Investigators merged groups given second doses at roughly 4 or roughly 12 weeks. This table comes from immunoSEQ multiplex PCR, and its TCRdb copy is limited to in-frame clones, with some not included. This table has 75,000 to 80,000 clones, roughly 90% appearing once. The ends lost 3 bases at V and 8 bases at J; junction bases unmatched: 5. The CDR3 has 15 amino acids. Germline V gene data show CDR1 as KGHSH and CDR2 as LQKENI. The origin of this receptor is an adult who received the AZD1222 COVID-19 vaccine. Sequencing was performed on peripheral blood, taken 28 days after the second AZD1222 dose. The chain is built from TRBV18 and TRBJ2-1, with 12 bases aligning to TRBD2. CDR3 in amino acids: CASSPGLAGIDEQFF. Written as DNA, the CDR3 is TGTGCCAGCTCACCGGGACTAGCGGGTATCGATGAGCAGTTCTTC.